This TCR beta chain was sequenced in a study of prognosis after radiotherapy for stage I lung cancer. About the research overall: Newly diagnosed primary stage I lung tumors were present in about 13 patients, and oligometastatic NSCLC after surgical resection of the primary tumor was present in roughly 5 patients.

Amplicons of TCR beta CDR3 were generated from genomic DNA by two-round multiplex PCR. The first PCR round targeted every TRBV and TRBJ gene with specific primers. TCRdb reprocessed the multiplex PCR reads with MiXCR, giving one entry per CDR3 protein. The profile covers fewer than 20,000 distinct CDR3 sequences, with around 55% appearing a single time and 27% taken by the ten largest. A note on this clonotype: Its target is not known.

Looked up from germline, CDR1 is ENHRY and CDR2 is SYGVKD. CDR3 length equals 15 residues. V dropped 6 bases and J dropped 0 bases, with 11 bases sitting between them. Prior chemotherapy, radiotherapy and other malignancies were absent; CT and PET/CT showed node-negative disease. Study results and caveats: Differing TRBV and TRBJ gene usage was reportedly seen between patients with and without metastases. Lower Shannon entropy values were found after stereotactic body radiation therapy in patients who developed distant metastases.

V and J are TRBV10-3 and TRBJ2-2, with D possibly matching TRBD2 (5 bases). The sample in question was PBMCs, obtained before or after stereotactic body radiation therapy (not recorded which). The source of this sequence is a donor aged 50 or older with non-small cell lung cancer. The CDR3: CAIRSSLANTGELFF. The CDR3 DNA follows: TGTGCCATCAGATCTAGCCTTGCGAACACCGGGGAGCTGTTTTTT.